These 15 T cell receptor beta chains were all obtained from the same sample, sequenced in a study of blood T cell repertoires in COVID-19. Sequenced by immunoSEQ multiplex PCR; TCRdb stores in-frame clones only, minus some. The sample holds about 220,000 clones, under 90% seen once. Sequencing input: PBMCs or T cells enriched from blood (not recorded which). The origin of the receptors is a woman aged 60-70 years who had recovered from COVID-19.

The gene calls are TRBV12-5 and TRBJ2-3; no clear D. The CDR3 runs to 16 residues. Per the germline V gene, CDR1 is LGHNT and CDR2 is FRNRAP. Between the trimmed V and J ends, which lost 2 bases and 2 bases, there was a span of 14 bases. Here the CDR3 DNA reads TGTGCTAGTGGTTTGACTTTGGGCGCCTCCACAGATACGCAGTATTTT. Its protein is CASGLTLGASTDTQYF.

The chain has TRBV6-2 or TRBV6-3 and TRBJ2-3; the D is unclear. Germline values: CDR1 MNHEY, CDR2 SVGEGT. The CDR3 consists of 14 residues. Deletions cut 0 bases from V and 4 bases from J, with 8 bases between. Here the CDR3 reads CASSYSTPPDTQYF. The CDR3 DNA follows: TGTGCCAGCAGTTACTCGACTCCCCCAGATACGCAGTATTTT.

V gene TRBV2 combines with J gene TRBJ1-5, with 9 bases fitting TRBD1. In germline, CDR1 is SNHLY, CDR2 FYNNEI. The junction had 5 bases not matched to a gene; V was cut back by 8 bases and J by 6 bases. This CDR3 has 13 residues. The CDR3 reads CASGGQGSQPQHF. CDR3 in DNA: TGTGCCAGCGGCGGACAGGGGAGTCAGCCCCAGCATTTT.

The CDR3 nucleotides are TGTGCCAGCTCACCGCGGACTAGCGGGCCCGGGGAGCTGTTTTTT. Encoded protein: CASSPRTSGPGELFF. This chain connects TRBV18 to TRBJ2-2; 11 bases fit TRBD2. Germline values: CDR1 KGHSH, CDR2 LQKENI. The CDR3 spans 15 residues. The J segment lost 6 bases and the V segment lost 3 bases, leaving 3 bases of the junction unmatched.

The rearrangement joins TRBV11-1 to TRBJ1-2, with TRBD1 identical over 7 bases. Germline CDR1 reads SGHAT; CDR2 reads FQDESV (reference sequence). V gave up 5 bases and J gave up 8 bases; unmatched junction bases: 8. The CDR3 consists of 13 residues. The CDR3 sequence: CASSRDSLRGYTF. The CDR3 bases are TGTGCCAGCAGCCGGGACAGCTTGAGGGGCTACACCTTC.

Remarks on this clone: The sample carries other DNA sequences with the same CDR3. The chain uses TRBV7-3 and TRBJ1-1; 7 nucleotides match TRBD1. V gave up 3 bases and J gave up 3 bases; unmatched junction bases: 1. Germline V lookup: CDR1 SGHTA, CDR2 FQGTGA. The length of the CDR3 is 13 residues. CDR3 loop: CASSFDRDTEAFF. Written as DNA, the CDR3 is TGTGCCAGCAGCTTCGACAGGGACACTGAAGCTTTCTTT.

The chain carries TRBV13 and TRBJ1-2, with D maybe TRBD1 (6 bases). Germline V gene lookup returns CDR1 PRHDT and CDR2 FYEKMQ (reference sequence). The CDR3 has 14 residues. Trimming took off 4 bases at V and 8 bases at J, with 17 bases between the two ends. CDR3 in DNA: TGTGCCAGCAGCTCGTTAGCACAGGGAGAGGGCTACACCTTC. Protein product: CASSSLAQGEGYTF.

This clone occurred a few times. The rearrangement links TRBV6-1 to TRBJ1-1; 7 bases are shared with TRBD1. The CDR3 totals 13 residues. Germline V gives CDR1 MNHNS, CDR2 SASEGT. J lost 3 bases, V lost 6 bases, and 4 bases had no gene match. CDR3 loop: CASSPQGYTEAFF. CDR3 DNA: TGTGCCAGCAGCCCACAGGGGTACACTGAAGCTTTCTTT.

This clone was seen only once. CDR3 coding DNA: TGTGCCAGCAGTGGGCCAGGGGCGTTTGGCGAGCAGTACTTC. Amino acids: CASSGPGAFGEQYF. The V and J genes are TRBV27 and TRBJ2-7; weak D call: TRBD1 (6 bases). The CDR3 totals 14 residues. Trimming took off 5 bases at V and 6 bases at J, with 17 bases between the two ends. Germline assignment: CDR1 MNHEY and CDR2 SMNVEV (reference sequence).

The chain couples TRBV7-2 to TRBJ1-6; the match to TRBD1 covers 9 bases. This CDR3 spans 15 amino acids. Trimming removed 7 bases from V and 10 bases from J; junction bases left unmatched: 11. The germline gives CDR1 SGHTA, CDR2 FQGNSA. DNA of the CDR3: TGTGCCAGCACCTCGGACAGGGGAGTGATATCACCCCTCCACTTT. Its translation: CASTSDRGVISPLHF. The full variable domain, its missing parts supplied by reference TRBV7-2 and TRBJ1-6, is GAGVSQSPSNKVTEKGKDVELRCDPISGHTALYWYRQSLGQGLEFLIYFQGNSAPDKSGLPSDRFSAERTGGSVSTLTIQRTQQEDSAVYLCASTSDRGVISPLHFGNGTRLTVT.

The chain uses TRBV5-4 and TRBJ2-2; 7 bases match TRBD1. The junction had 4 bases not matched to a gene; V was cut back by 3 bases and J by 2 bases. This CDR3 comprises 15 residues. In germline, CDR1 is SGHNT, CDR2 YYREEE (reference sequence). This CDR3 is CASSSGQSNTGELFF. The DNA of the CDR3 is TGTGCCAGCAGCTCGGGACAGTCTAACACCGGGGAGCTGTTTTTT. The full variable domain, its missing parts supplied by reference TRBV5-4 and TRBJ2-2, is ETGVTQSPTHLIKTRGQQVTLRCSSQSGHNTVSWYQQALGQGPQFIFQYYREEENGRGNFPPRFSGLQFPNYSSELNVNALELDDSALYLCASSSGQSNTGELFFGEGSRLTVL.

This chain links TRBV19 with TRBJ2-1, with 13 bases identical to TRBD2. V lost 5 bases to trimming and J lost 4 bases; unmatched junction nucleotides: 5. Germline assignment: CDR1 LNHDA and CDR2 SQIVND (reference sequence). The CDR3 is 16 amino acids. The chain's CDR3 is CASSQLAGGGYNEQFF. The CDR3 region has the DNA TGTGCCAGTAGTCAACTAGCGGGAGGGGGGTACAATGAGCAGTTCTTC.

CDR3 in amino acids: CASSRNNNRGEAFF. The CDR3 DNA reads as TGTGCCAGCAGCAGGAACAACAACAGGGGCGAAGCTTTCTTT. The chain couples TRBV3-1 (or the pseudogene TRBV3-2) to TRBJ1-1; TRBD1 matches at 7 bases. The germline V gene encodes CDR1 LGHDT and CDR2 YNNKEL (reference sequence). The CDR3 sequence is 14 residues long. The ends lost 5 bases at V and 8 bases at J; junction bases unmatched: 11.

The chain uses TRBV3-1 (or the pseudogene TRBV3-2) and TRBJ1-2; TRBD1 aligns across 7 bases. Germline V gives CDR1 LGHDT, CDR2 YNNKEL (reference sequence). CDR3 length equals 16 residues. Losses at the gene ends were 0 bases for V and 8 bases for J; bases not matched to a gene: 12. The CDR3 region has the DNA TGTGCCAGCAGCCAAGATGGGGCAGAGGGGGCGTTGGGCTACACCTTC. Translation: CASSQDGAEGALGYTF.

V usage is TRBV7-8 and J usage is TRBJ2-1; 9 bases are a match to TRBD2. The V segment lost 5 bases and the J segment 8 bases; nucleotides outside the gene matches: 16. This CDR3 contains 17 residues. The germline gives CDR1 SGHVS, CDR2 FQNEAQ. The CDR3 DNA reads TGTGCCAGCAGCCCCTGGCGGGCTAGCGGGACGGGTTATGAGCAGTTCTTC. The encoded protein is CASSPWRASGTGYEQFF.